Each of the 7 T cell receptor beta chains below was sequenced from the same sample in a study of shared clonotypes between healthy human individuals. Data came from immunoSEQ multiplex PCR; TCRdb stores just in-frame clones and leaves some out. Of over a million clones listed, roughly 97% are singletons. Specimen: naive CD4+ T cells sorted from blood. Subset meaning: CD45RA+ positively selected. These receptors came from a man aged 25-45 years in good health.

Details on this clone: This specimen includes other DNA sequences encoding the same CDR3. This chain links TRBV2 with TRBJ2-7; no clear D gene. V was trimmed by 3 bases and J by 0 bases, leaving 3 bases between them. CDR1 is SNHLY and CDR2 is FYNNEI in the germline V gene. This CDR3 contains 12 residues. The CDR3 coding sequence is TGTGCCAGCAGTGACACCTCCTACGAGCAGTACTTC. Translated: CASSDTSYEQYF.

CDR3 sequence reads: CASSLMGAVSYEQYF. The CDR3, as DNA: TGTGCCAGCAGCTTAATGGGAGCGGTTTCCTACGAGCAGTACTTC. The rearrangement joins TRBV11-2 to TRBJ2-7; D perhaps matches TRBD2 (5 bases). Trimming took 2 bases from V and 1 from J, leaving 12 bases between them. Germline V gene data show CDR1 as SGHAT and CDR2 as FQNNGV. This CDR3 region has 15 residues.

The chain carries TRBV27 and TRBJ1-5, with a tentative D call TRBD1 (5 bases). Trimming cost V 4 bases and J 4 bases, with 14 bases left between them. The CDR3 runs to 15 residues. From germline, CDR1 is MNHEY and CDR2 SMNVEV (reference sequence). Here the CDR3 reads CASSWQPGVNQPQHF. CDR3 in DNA: TGTGCCAGCAGTTGGCAGCCGGGGGTTAATCAGCCCCAGCATTTT.

This clone was detected only once. The V and J genes are TRBV27 and TRBJ1-1; D might be TRBD1 (5 bases). CDR1 is MNHEY, CDR2 SMNVEV, per germline (reference sequence). V shed 7 bases and J shed 0 bases, with 9 bases lying between them. The CDR3 runs 13 residues. CDR3 protein: CASKNRLNTEAFF. Written as DNA, the CDR3 is TGTGCCAGCAAAAACAGGTTGAACACTGAAGCTTTCTTT.

The chain has TRBV7-2 and TRBJ2-5; D remains ambiguous. The V and J ends lost 5 bases and 1 base respectively, with 8 bases between them. Germline V gene sequence: CDR1 SGHTA, CDR2 FQGNSA. This CDR3 has 13 amino acids. DNA of the CDR3: TGTGCCAGCAGCCGCAGCCTCCAAGAGACCCAGTACTTC. Its translation: CASSRSLQETQYF.

This clone has a single count. The chain combines TRBV7-9 with TRBJ1-1; D remains ambiguous. The CDR3 runs 13 residues. CDR1 is SEHNR and CDR2 is FQNEAQ in the germline V gene (reference sequence). V was trimmed by 0 bases and J by 4 bases, leaving 6 bases between them. The CDR3 DNA reads TGTGCCAGCAGCTTAGCGGTAGGCACTGAAGCTTTCTTT. Translating it yields CASSLAVGTEAFF.

Note on this clone: Other DNA sequences within the sample encode an identical CDR3. The V and J genes are TRBV5-1 and TRBJ2-5; D unclear. Trimming stripped 0 bases from V and 2 bases from J, with 5 bases between. Germline V gene data show CDR1 as SGHRS and CDR2 as YFSETQ. The CDR3 length is 13 residues. For the CDR3, the DNA is TGCGCCAGCAGCTTGGCTCCTCAAGAGACCCAGTACTTC. Encoded protein: CASSLAPQETQYF.